Given below is one T cell receptor beta chain in context. The antigen is undetermined. The data were produced by immunoSEQ multiplex PCR, yet TCRdb's version contains in-frame clones alone and is incomplete. Among hundreds of thousands of clones listed, 86% were seen once. The data derive from a study of cytomegalovirus exposure and HLA in healthy donors. The wider study: The roughly 670 first-cohort repertoires shared a platform with the approximately 120 validation repertoires, as reported in a later analysis.

V lost 3 bases to trimming and J lost 4 bases, with 13 bases between them. The CDR3 is 15 residues long. Germline V gene sequence: CDR1 LNHDA, CDR2 SQIVND (reference sequence). The study's findings and limits: With high specificity and sensitivity, the classifier reportedly diagnosed cytomegalovirus status. Whilst most TCR sequences proved rare, a subset of public TCRs occurred across many donors. The study put 150 or so TCR beta chains on its list as cytomegalovirus-associated.

This chain joins TRBV19 and TRBJ1-5; D is ambiguous. This sequence originates from a woman under 30 in good health and CMV-seronegative. Specimen: PBMCs. In DNA, the CDR3 is TGTGCCAGTAGTATTACGGGAGGGAGGAATCAGCCCCAGCATTTT. Translation gives CASSITGGRNQPQHF.